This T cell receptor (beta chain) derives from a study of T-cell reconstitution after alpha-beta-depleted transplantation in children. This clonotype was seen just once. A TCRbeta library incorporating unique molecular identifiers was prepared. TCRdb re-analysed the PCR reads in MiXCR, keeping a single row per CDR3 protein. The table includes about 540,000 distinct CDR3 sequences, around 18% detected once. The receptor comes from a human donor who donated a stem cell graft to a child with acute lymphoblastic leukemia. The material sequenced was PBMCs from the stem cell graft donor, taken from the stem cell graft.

The CDR3 region has the DNA TGTGCCACCTTGGGGACAGGGAACAACATTCAGTACTTC. It is translated as CATLGTGNNIQYF. The rearrangement uses TRBV15 and TRBJ2-4, with 9 nucleotides matching TRBD1. J lost 7 bases, V lost 8 bases, and 6 bases had no gene match. From germline, CDR1 is LNHNV and CDR2 YYDKDF (reference sequence). The CDR3 spans 13 residues.